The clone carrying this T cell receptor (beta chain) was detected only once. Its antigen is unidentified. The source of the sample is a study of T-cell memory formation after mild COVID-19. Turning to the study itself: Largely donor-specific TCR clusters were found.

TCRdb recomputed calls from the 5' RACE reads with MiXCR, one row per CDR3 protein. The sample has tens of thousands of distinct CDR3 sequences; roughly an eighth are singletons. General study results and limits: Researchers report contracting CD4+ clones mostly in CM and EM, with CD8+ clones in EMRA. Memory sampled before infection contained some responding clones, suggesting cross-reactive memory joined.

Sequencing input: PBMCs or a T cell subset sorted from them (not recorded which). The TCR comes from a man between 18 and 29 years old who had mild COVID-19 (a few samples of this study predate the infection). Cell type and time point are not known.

The CDR3 DNA sequence: TGTGCCAGCAGTTTAGTCGGGCTTAACTATGGCTACACCTTC. Translation: CASSLVGLNYGYTF. The chain combines TRBV12-3 or TRBV12-4 with TRBJ1-2; D is unclear. V was trimmed by 1 base and J by 1 base, leaving 7 bases between them. The CDR3 is 14 residues long.